The rows below give T cell receptor beta chains drawn from one sample of a study of response to subunit inactivated influenza vaccine. From the RT-PCR reads, TCRdb called clonotypes with MiXCR, one entry per CDR3 protein. The sample lists hundreds of thousands of distinct CDR3 sequences; 12% to 15% were seen once. The sequences come from PBMCs from blood, collected 14 to 15 days before vaccination. These receptors were collected from a man in his fifties or sixties who received an inactivated influenza vaccine. Both conserved end residues are trimmed from each CDR3.

v_call	j_call	cdr3_aa
TRBV7-9	TRBJ2-1	ASSSGTRTFEQF
TRBV7-3	TRBJ2-1	ASSLNNGLAGSPEQF
TRBV7-9	TRBJ2-3	ASSSFGGREDTQY
TRBV15	TRBJ1-4	ATSNVGRMGEKLF
TRBV28	TRBJ2-7	ASSWAYEQY
TRBV5-1	TRBJ2-3	ASSPRLLDTQY
TRBV5-1	TRBJ2-1	ASSLALDGNEQF
TRBV28	TRBJ2-1	ASSFWGARSYNEQF
TRBV27	TRBJ2-6	ASSLRRAGGRYSGANVLT
TRBV7-2	TRBJ2-1	ASSLDSEQF
TRBV20-1	TRBJ2-7	SARRRNYEQY
TRBV20-1	TRBJ2-2	SARVGGPRTGELF
TRBV5-6	TRBJ1-2	ASSLARLQSYT
TRBV7-2	TRBJ2-5	ASSLSFGPQY
TRBV20-1	TRBJ2-3	SGRLTDTQY
TRBV20-1	TRBJ2-5	SVSERDRWETQY
TRBV7-7	TRBJ2-7	ASSLGQGTGYEQY